This entry describes one T cell receptor beta chain. The antigen is not known. A minimum of 5 micrograms of total RNA was extracted per sample. Alongside a J-beta primer mix, a sample-barcoded 5' primer served in a second PCR lasting roughly 7 to 11 cycles. TCRdb reanalysed the 5' RACE reads using MiXCR and keeps one entry per CDR3 protein. This sample has roughly 700,000 distinct CDR3 sequences, with around half found just once. The data were taken from a study of blood T cells in healthy people across ages. Study-wide results and limits: Unknown CMV status may confound age-related changes in expanded clones. No conclusive comparison of naive versus antigen-experienced cells was possible with unsorted PBMCs.

V was clipped by 4 bases and J by 3 bases; unmatched bases: 2. Germline values: CDR1 SGHRS, CDR2 YFSETQ. This CDR3 is built from 14 residues. The chain links TRBV5-1 to TRBJ2-5; TRBD2 matches at 11 bases. The sequencing input was blood. The TCR originated in a woman aged 55-70 years in good health. In DNA form, the CDR3 reads TGCGCCAGCAGCATGACTAGCGGGAAAGAGACCCAGTACTTC. The encoded protein is CASSMTSGKETQYF.